A single sample gave rise to the 29 T cell receptor beta chains below, sequenced in a study of CD8 T cells in ankylosing spondylitis. TCRdb redid the calling of the 5' RACE reads with MiXCR, one entry per CDR3 protein. The data show some 26,000 distinct CDR3 sequences, roughly a sixth seen once. The source material was blood. The receptors were sampled from a male donor with ankylosing spondylitis or in good health (not recorded which).

This clonotype was detected ten times or more. This rearrangement joins TRBV20-1 to TRBJ2-1; TRBD2 aligns across 9 bases. This CDR3 has 15 amino acids. With 4 bases clipped from V and 5 bases from J, the junction kept 9 bases outside the gene matches. Germline CDR1 DFQATT, CDR2 SNEGSKA (reference sequence). This chain's CDR3 is CSATRLAGLNNEQFF. The CDR3 DNA reads TGCAGTGCTACTAGGCTAGCGGGACTTAACAATGAGCAGTTCTTC.

In its sample, this clonotype was seen a few times. The chain uses TRBV29-1 and TRBJ2-7, with 11 bases fitting TRBD2. V lost 5 bases and J lost 0; bases outside the gene matches: 18. CDR1 is SQVTM, CDR2 ANQGSEA, per germline. The CDR3 runs 19 residues. The CDR3 region is CSVSRGLGGGLAVSYEQYF. DNA of the CDR3: TGCAGCGTTTCCCGCGGTCTGGGTGGGGGACTAGCGGTCTCCTACGAGCAGTACTTC.

This clonotype has a handful of counts. V is TRBV20-1 and J is TRBJ2-4, with D uncertain. This CDR3 has 13 amino acids. Trimming removed 1 base from V and 10 bases from J, with 14 bases in between. Germline CDR1 and CDR2: DFQATT and SNEGSKA (reference sequence). CDR3: CSARAFDTGIQYF. The CDR3 coding sequence is TGCAGTGCTAGAGCCTTCGACACCGGAATTCAGTACTTC.

This clonotype turned up a few times. The V call is TRBV5-1, the J call TRBJ2-1, with a tentative D call TRBD1 (6 bases). The germline gives CDR1 SGHRS, CDR2 YFSETQ. CDR3 length: 14 residues. V lost 4 bases to trimming and J lost 7 bases, with 15 bases between them. CDR3 region: CASSPRTDGNEQFF. The CDR3 DNA is TGCGCCAGCAGCCCCCGGACAGATGGTAATGAGCAGTTCTTC.

This clonotype occurred a few times. The genes are TRBV4-3 and TRBJ2-6; D is ambiguous. CDR1 LGHNA and CDR2 YSLEER come from the germline V gene. The CDR3 consists of 14 residues. Trimming cost V 3 bases and J 1 base, with 4 bases left between them. CDR3 loop: CASSQLSGANVLTF. The DNA of the CDR3 is TGCGCCAGCAGCCAGCTATCTGGGGCCAACGTCCTGACTTTC.

This clonotype has just a few counts. The chain links TRBV4-3 to TRBJ2-3, with 13 bases that match TRBD2. This CDR3 comprises 16 residues. V shed 3 bases and J 4 bases; nucleotides not matched to a gene: 4. Germline lookup yields CDR1 LGHNA and CDR2 YSLEER. The CDR3 loop reads CASSQGGLAGADTQYF. The DNA of the CDR3 is TGCGCCAGCAGCCAGGGAGGACTAGCGGGAGCAGATACGCAGTATTTT.

Ten or more counts support this clonotype. The CDR3 bases are TGTGCCAGCAGCTTAAACAAGAACACTGAAGCTTTCTTT. It yields the protein CASSLNKNTEAFF. J is TRBJ1-1 and V is TRBV7-3; unclear D gene. This CDR3 is built from 13 residues. Trimming shortened V by 1 base and J by 1 base, and 4 bases separated the two germline ends. Per germline, CDR1 SGHTA and CDR2 FQGTGA.

This clonotype appeared a few times. The CDR3 DNA is TGTGCCAGCAGTTTCACCCTAGCGGGAGCCGGGGAGCAGTACTTC. Translation gives CASSFTLAGAGEQYF. The rearrangement joins TRBV6-2 or TRBV6-3 to TRBJ2-7, with TRBD2 matching over 10 bases. Germline trimming cut 4 bases from V and 7 bases from J; bases unmatched to any gene: 10. The germline V gene has CDR1 MNHEY and CDR2 SVGEGT. This CDR3 has 15 amino acids.

This clonotype was seen many times. The chain has TRBV28 and TRBJ2-1; D is uncertain. CDR1 is MDHEN and CDR2 is SYDVKM in the germline V gene. CDR3 length: 12 amino acids. V lost 6 bases to trimming and J lost 6 bases, with 9 bases between them. DNA for the CDR3: TGTGCCAGCAGGCCCCCTAGCAATGAGCAGTTCTTC. Translation gives CASRPPSNEQFF.

This clonotype was seen at least ten times. The genes are TRBV4-3 and TRBJ2-3, with 10 bases aligning to TRBD2. CDR3 length: 17 amino acids. Germline CDR1 LGHNA, CDR2 YSLEER. Trimming cost V 2 bases and J 6 bases; bases outside gene matches: 11. CDR3 loop: CASSQSPVSGGADTQYF. CDR3 nucleotide sequence: TGCGCCAGCAGCCAAAGTCCAGTAAGCGGGGGGGCGGATACGCAGTATTTT.

The chain employs TRBV29-1 and TRBJ1-4; D gene ambiguous. CDR1 SQVTM and CDR2 ANQGSEA come from the germline V gene. The CDR3 sequence is 14 residues long. Trimming took off 2 bases at V and 2 bases at J, with 9 bases between the two ends. As DNA, the CDR3 is TGCAGCGTTGAACCAAGAGGGACTAATGAAAAACTGTTTTTT. Its protein is CSVEPRGTNEKLFF.

This chain connects TRBV7-2 to TRBJ2-2, with D perhaps TRBD2 (7 bases). The ends were cut back, 2 bases at V and 3 bases at J, with 10 bases in the middle. This CDR3 spans 15 amino acids. CDR1 and CDR2 from the germline V gene are SGHTA and FQGNSA. Here the CDR3 reads CASSLRGGYTGELFF. CDR3 sequence (DNA): TGTGCCAGCAGCTTAAGGGGGGGTTACACCGGGGAGCTGTTTTTT.

At least ten counts were recorded for this clonotype. The rearrangement joins TRBV20-1 to TRBJ1-1, with D perhaps TRBD1 (6 bases). V was clipped by 0 bases and J by 3 bases, with 11 bases between them. Germline V lookup: CDR1 DFQATT, CDR2 SNEGSKA (reference sequence). The CDR3 length is 14 residues. CDR3 protein: CSARDPGADTEAFF. The DNA for the CDR3 is TGCAGTGCTAGAGATCCGGGGGCTGACACTGAAGCTTTCTTT.

The chain recombines TRBV6-2 or TRBV6-3 with TRBJ2-3, with 11 bases that match TRBD2. The germline CDR1 and CDR2 sequences are MNHEY and SVGEGT. With 8 bases clipped from V and 2 bases from J, the junction kept 12 bases outside the gene matches. The CDR3 is 17 residues long. The CDR3 region has the DNA TGTGCCAGCTCATGGTGGACTAGCGGGCGGAACACAGATACGCAGTATTTT. Residues: CASSWWTSGRNTDTQYF.

This clonotype was counted many times. J is TRBJ2-1 and V is TRBV29-1, with D uncertain. The V gene lost 3 bases and the J gene lost 7 bases, with 10 bases spanning the gap. The germline V gene has CDR1 SQVTM and CDR2 ANQGSEA. CDR3 size: 12 residues. The CDR3 here is CSVDGQINEQFF. CDR3 DNA: TGCAGCGTTGATGGGCAGATTAATGAGCAGTTCTTC.

This sequence joins TRBV11-2 and TRBJ2-7; no reliable D call. Between the trimmed V and J ends, which lost 1 base and 1 base, there was a span of 8 bases. The CDR3 loop spans 14 amino acids. Germline loops: CDR1 SGHAT, CDR2 FQNNGV. CDR3 protein: CASSLASESYEQYV. DNA for the CDR3: TGTGCCAGCAGCTTAGCCAGCGAATCCTACGAGCAGTACGTC.

J is TRBJ2-7 and V is TRBV28; possibly TRBD1 for D (5 bases). CDR3 size: 14 residues. The germline V gene encodes CDR1 MDHEN and CDR2 SYDVKM. The V end was cut by 7 bases, the J end by 0 bases, with 13 bases between. The CDR3 sequence is CASTLKDNSYEQYF. As DNA, the CDR3 is TGTGCCAGCACCCTAAAGGACAACTCCTACGAGCAGTACTTC.

This clonotype was seen repeatedly, ten times or more. The V gene is TRBV20-1, the J gene TRBJ2-2; 8 bases agree with TRBD2. The germline CDR1 and CDR2 sequences are DFQATT and SNEGSKA (reference sequence). Trimming took 2 bases from V and 7 from J; bases not matched to a gene: 15. The CDR3 consists of 17 residues. CDR3 region: CSARSRTSPMWGGELFF. The CDR3 nucleotides are TGCAGTGCTAGAAGCCGGACTAGCCCCATGTGGGGCGGGGAGCTGTTTTTT.

The chain couples TRBV24-1 to TRBJ2-2; possible D gene TRBD1, 6 bases. This CDR3 spans 13 amino acids. CDR1 and CDR2 (germline): KGHDR, SFDVKD. V shed 7 bases and J shed 7 bases, with 12 bases lying between them. CDR3 bases: TGTGCCACCAGGACACAGGGCGTCGGGGAGCTGTTTTTT. It encodes CATRTQGVGELFF.

The chain joins TRBV5-1 to TRBJ2-1; 8 positions agree with TRBD2. This CDR3 has 14 amino acids. Germline CDR1 is SGHRS and CDR2 is YFSETQ. J gave up 8 bases and V 2 bases, and 6 bases lay outside the gene matches. In nucleotides, the CDR3 is TGCGCCAGCAGCTTTGATAGCGGGGTCGATGAGCAGTTCTTC. Translation gives CASSFDSGVDEQFF.

This clonotype was detected only a few times. The V and J genes are TRBV29-1 and TRBJ2-3; D call uncertain. The germline CDR1 and CDR2 sequences are SQVTM and ANQGSEA. CDR3 size: 10 residues. The germline V and J ends were trimmed by 6 bases and 6 bases, with 7 bases remaining between them. The CDR3 reads CSVVADTQYF. The CDR3, as DNA: TGCAGCGTCGTCGCCGATACGCAGTATTTT.

This clonotype appeared a few times. The rearrangement uses TRBV29-1 and TRBJ2-3; D not certain. Trimming took 2 bases from V and 4 from J, leaving 4 bases between them. This CDR3 region has 11 residues. Germline V CDR1 and CDR2: SQVTM, ANQGSEA. For the CDR3, the DNA is TGCAGCGTTGAATCTGCAGATACGCAGTATTTT. Residues: CSVESADTQYF.

This clonotype was observed a few times. V is TRBV7-2 and J is TRBJ2-5, with a possible D match to TRBD1 (6 bases). The CDR3 runs to 14 residues. Trimming cost V 5 bases and J 2 bases, with 12 bases left between them. From germline, CDR1 is SGHTA and CDR2 FQGNSA. The CDR3 reads CASSQGQIQETQYF. In DNA form, the CDR3 reads TGTGCCAGCAGCCAAGGACAGATACAAGAGACCCAGTACTTC. Combining the CDR3 with reference TRBV7-2 and TRBJ2-5 gives the whole variable domain GAGVSQSPSNKVTEKGKDVELRCDPISGHTALYWYRQSLGQGLEFLIYFQGNSAPDKSGLPSDRFSAERTGGSVSTLTIQRTQQEDSAVYLCASSQGQIQETQYFGPGTRLLVL.

This clonotype was seen ten or more times. The chain has TRBV29-1 and TRBJ2-1; D is unclear. V lost 3 bases and J 7 bases, leaving 7 bases between the germline ends. This CDR3 has 11 amino acids. The germline V gene has CDR1 SQVTM and CDR2 ANQGSEA. The CDR3 loop reads CSVEPPNEQFF. The CDR3 DNA reads as TGCAGCGTTGAGCCCCCGAATGAGCAGTTCTTC.

This clonotype was observed at least ten times. V is TRBV6-1 and J is TRBJ1-1, with a tentative D call TRBD1 (6 bases). CDR3 length equals 15 residues. Deletions cut 8 bases from V and 0 bases from J, with 16 bases between. From germline, CDR1 is MNHNS and CDR2 SASEGT. The CDR3, as DNA: TGTGCCAGCCGGAGGACAGCCGGGCTGAACACTGAAGCTTTCTTT. Amino acids: CASRRTAGLNTEAFF.

This chain connects TRBV6-6 to TRBJ1-2, with D unresolved. The germline V gene encodes CDR1 MNHNY and CDR2 SVGAGI (reference sequence). Trimming stripped 0 bases from V and 4 bases from J, with 6 bases between. CDR3 length: 13 residues. The CDR3 nucleotides are TGTGCCAGCAGTTACTCCCAGCCCTATGGCTACACCTTC. It specifies CASSYSQPYGYTF.

This chain connects TRBV27 to TRBJ2-7; 9 bases fit TRBD2. Germline CDR1 is MNHEY and CDR2 is SMNVEV (reference sequence). With V trimmed by 2 bases and J by 0 bases, 2 bases remained unmatched. The CDR3 loop spans 15 amino acids. DNA of the CDR3: TGTGCCAGCAGTTTAGCGGGAGGGCCCTCCTACGAGCAGTACTTC. This translates into CASSLAGGPSYEQYF.

This chain links TRBV3-2 with TRBJ1-2. TRBV3-2 is deemed a pseudogene. The CDR3 runs 13 residues. CDR3 loop: CASSRRANYGYTF. The CDR3 bases are TGTGCCAGCAGTCGGCGGGCAAACTATGGCTACACCTTC.

This chain uses TRBV29-1 with TRBJ2-3, with D tentatively TRBD1 or TRBD2 (5 bases each). Germline V gives CDR1 SQVTM, CDR2 ANQGSEA. Trimming took off 4 bases at V and 4 bases at J, with 18 bases between the two ends. This CDR3 comprises 15 residues. This CDR3 reads CSVVEGRTQADTQYF. The CDR3 DNA reads as TGCAGCGTTGTAGAGGGGAGAACTCAGGCAGATACGCAGTATTTT.